In this sample, the clone carrying this T cell receptor (beta chain) turned up many times. The sequenced fragment ends 3 residues before the CDR3 boundary, so the rest is inferred from the germline J gene. V lost 0 bases to trimming and J lost 0 bases; unmatched junction nucleotides: 13. The CDR3 contains 21 residues. The germline CDR1 and CDR2 sequences are LGHNT and FRNRAP. This table comes from immunoSEQ multiplex PCR, and its TCRdb copy is limited to in-frame clones, with some not included. The data list some 52,000 clones, none observed once; 3% to 3.5% falls to the top ten. This sample is drawn from a study of T cell clonality in common variable immunodeficiency. Both groups were predominantly of Caucasian heritage.

The V gene is TRBV12-5, the J gene TRBJ2-6, with 8 bases aligning to TRBD2. This TCR was recovered from a person between 18 and 70 years old in good health. What was sequenced was peripheral blood mononuclear cells. Here the CDR3 reads CASGLVRGGLAGHSGANVLTF. The part of the CDR3 DNA that was read is TGTGCTAGTGGTTTGGTACGGGGAGGGCTAGCGGGTCACTCTGGGGCCAACGTC.